This T cell receptor beta chain was identified in a study of identifying expanded T cells in peripheral blood. Study-wide points: Across healthy donors, higher total template counts meant significantly greater roughly two-week count variance. Technical replicates showed about 1.2 changed clones; approximately 2 weeks roughly 16; four weeks 19.

Profiling relied on immunoSEQ multiplex PCR, and the TCRdb table lists in-frame clones only, not all of them. Among about 81,000 clones, 65% to 85% were seen once, and the ten largest hold about 18%. As regards this clone: Its target is not known.

V was clipped by 8 bases and J by 0 bases; unmatched bases: 8. The CDR3 extends over 16 amino acids. Germline V gives CDR1 LNHNV, CDR2 YYDKDF (reference sequence). The genes are TRBV15 and TRBJ1-1; 11 nucleotides line up with TRBD1. The source is a person aged 18 to 69 in good health. Sample: blood. The CDR3 bases are TGTGCCACCTCCCCGGGACAGGGGGAGGTGAACACTGAAGCTTTCTTT. Residues: CATSPGQGEVNTEAFF.